This T cell receptor (beta chain) was sequenced during a study of CD8 T cells in ankylosing spondylitis. The study's findings and limits: Ankylosing spondylitis blood seemed to carry a telltale TCR beta motif made of under ten highly homologous variants.

TCRdb itself ran the 5' RACE reads through MiXCR, one entry per CDR3 protein. Here the sample spans fewer than 550,000 distinct CDR3 sequences, roughly 5.2% being singletons. This clonotype was picked up many times. Its specificity is unknown. Trimming pared 2 bases from V and 5 bases from J, leaving 12 bases between. Per germline, CDR1 SGHTA and CDR2 FQGNSA. The CDR3 extends over 14 amino acids. The clonotype originates from a male donor with ankylosing spondylitis. The genes are TRBV7-2 and TRBJ1-2, with D unclear. Sequenced input: blood, either unsorted or a sorted T cell fraction (not recorded which). The CDR3 protein is CASSLFSSAYGYTF. In nucleotides, the CDR3 is TGTGCCAGCAGCTTATTCTCAAGCGCTTATGGCTACACCTTC.